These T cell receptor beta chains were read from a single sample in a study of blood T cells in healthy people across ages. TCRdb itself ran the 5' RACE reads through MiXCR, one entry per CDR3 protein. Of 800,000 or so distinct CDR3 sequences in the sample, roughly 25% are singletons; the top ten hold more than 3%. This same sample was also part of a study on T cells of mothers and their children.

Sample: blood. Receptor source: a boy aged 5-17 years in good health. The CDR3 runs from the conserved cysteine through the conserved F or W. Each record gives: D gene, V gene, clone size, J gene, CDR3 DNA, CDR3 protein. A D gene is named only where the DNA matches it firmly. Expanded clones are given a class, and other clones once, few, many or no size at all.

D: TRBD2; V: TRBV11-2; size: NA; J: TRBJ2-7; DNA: TGTGCCAGCAGCTTCCTGTCCGGGACTAGCGGGAACAACGAGCAGTACTTC; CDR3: CASSFLSGTSGNNEQYF
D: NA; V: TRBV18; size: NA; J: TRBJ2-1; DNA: TGTGCCAGCTCACCACCAGAAAGGGTATCCTACAATGAGCAGTTCTTC; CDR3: CASSPPERVSYNEQFF
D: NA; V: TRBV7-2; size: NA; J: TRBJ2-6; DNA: TGTGCCAGCAGCCCCGGGGACGGTACCTCTGGGGCCAACGTCCTGACTTTC; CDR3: CASSPGDGTSGANVLTF
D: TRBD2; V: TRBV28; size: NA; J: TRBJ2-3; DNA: TGTGCCAGCAGTCCTTCGGGGGTAGCGGGACGTAATACGCAGTATTTT; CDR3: CASSPSGVAGRNTQYF
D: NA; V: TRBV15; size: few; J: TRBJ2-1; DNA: TGTGCCACCAGCAGGGGCCAGAGCTCCTACAATGAGCAGTTCTTC; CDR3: CATSRGQSSYNEQFF
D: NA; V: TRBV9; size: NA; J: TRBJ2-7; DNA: TGTGCCAGCAGCGTAGTTTCCGGGAAGGGCGAGCAGTACTTC; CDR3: CASSVVSGKGEQYF
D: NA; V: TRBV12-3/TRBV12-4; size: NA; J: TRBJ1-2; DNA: TGTGCCAGCATGTACAGTCCGCCAGACTTGTCGCGTGGCTACACCTTC; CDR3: CASMYSPPDLSRGYTF
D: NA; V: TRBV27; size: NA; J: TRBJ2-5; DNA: TGTGCCAGCAGTTTAGGGCCCATCGGGGAGACCCAGTACTTC; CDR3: CASSLGPIGETQYF
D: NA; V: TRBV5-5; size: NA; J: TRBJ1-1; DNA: TGTGCCAGCAGTCCCGTGGGGGTGAGAGACACTGAAGCTTTCTTT; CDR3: CASSPVGVRDTEAFF
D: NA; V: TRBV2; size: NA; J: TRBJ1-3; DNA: TGTGCCAGCAGCTCTCTCAGGATGTCTGGAAACACCATATATTTT; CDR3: CASSSLRMSGNTIYF
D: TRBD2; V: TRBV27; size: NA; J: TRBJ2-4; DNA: TGTGCCAGCAGTTTATCGAGGTCGAGCCTAGCGGGAGTAAACATTCAGTACTTC; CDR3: CASSLSRSSLAGVNIQYF
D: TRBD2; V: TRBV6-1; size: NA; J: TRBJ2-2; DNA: TGTGCCAGCAATCTAGTCGCGGGGGGCGGGACCGGGGAGCTGTTTTTT; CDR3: CASNLVAGGGTGELFF
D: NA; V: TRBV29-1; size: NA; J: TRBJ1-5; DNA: TGCAGCGTTGAGGAAAGGGGCGGCCAGTCCCAGCATTTT; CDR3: CSVEERGGQSQHF
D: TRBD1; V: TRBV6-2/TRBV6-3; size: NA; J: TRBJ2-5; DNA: TGTGCCGGCAGACGGACAGGCGCGGGAGAGACCCAGTACTTC; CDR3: CAGRRTGAGETQYF
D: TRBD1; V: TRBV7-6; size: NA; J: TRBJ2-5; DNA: TGTGCCAGCAGCCCCCCGGGACAGGGATGGGGAGGTGTGGAGACCCAGTACTTC; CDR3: CASSPPGQGWGGVETQYF
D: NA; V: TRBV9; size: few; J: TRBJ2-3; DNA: TGTGCCAGCTCCAACGTGGGGGCGGCCATGGATACGCAGTATTTT; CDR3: CASSNVGAAMDTQYF
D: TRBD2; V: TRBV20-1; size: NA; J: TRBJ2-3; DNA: TGCAGTGCCGTTCCCGGTCGCGGGAGTATCACAGATACGCAGTATTTT; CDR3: CSAVPGRGSITDTQYF
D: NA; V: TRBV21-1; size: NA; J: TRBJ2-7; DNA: TGTGCCAGCAGCGGTCGGGACGGTTCCTACGAGCAGTACTTC; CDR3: CASSGRDGSYEQYF
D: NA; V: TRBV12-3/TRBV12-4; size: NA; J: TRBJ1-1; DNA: TGTGCCAGCAACCTCCGGGAGATGAACACTGAAGCTTTCTTT; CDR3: CASNLREMNTEAFF
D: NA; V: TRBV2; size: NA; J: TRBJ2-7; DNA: TGTGCCAGCAGTGTTTGGGGCGCCTTATCCTACGAGCAGTACTTC; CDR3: CASSVWGALSYEQYF
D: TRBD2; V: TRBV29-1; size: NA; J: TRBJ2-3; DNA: TGCGGAGGGGCGGGAGGCGGGGGAGATACGCAGTATTTT; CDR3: CGGAGGGGDTQYF
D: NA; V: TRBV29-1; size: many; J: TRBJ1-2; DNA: TGCAGCGTTGGGTTAGGGACGGCGGATGGCTACACCTTC; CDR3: CSVGLGTADGYTF
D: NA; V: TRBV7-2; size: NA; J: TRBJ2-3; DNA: TGTGCCAGCAGTTATACGGGGTCTTCGGAGACCCAGTACTTT; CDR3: CASSYTGSSETQYF